These 5 T cell receptor beta chains were all obtained from the same sample, sequenced in a study of T-cell memory formation after mild COVID-19. TCRdb independently ran MiXCR on the 5' RACE reads; one entry per CDR3 protein. Here the sample spans over 120,000 distinct CDR3 sequences, around 5.8% being singletons. Specimen: PBMCs or a T cell subset sorted from them (not recorded which). Receptors originate from an adult woman who had mild COVID-19 (a few samples of this study predate the infection). Cell type and time point are not known.

The chain links TRBV11-2 to TRBJ1-4; 7 bases match TRBD1. This CDR3 is 15 amino acids long. Germline V gives CDR1 SGHAT, CDR2 FQNNGV. The V segment lost 4 bases and the J segment 5 bases; nucleotides outside the gene matches: 7. This chain's CDR3 is CASSYTGTVNEKLFF. The DNA for the CDR3 is TGTGCCAGCAGCTATACGGGGACAGTAAATGAAAAACTGTTTTTT. Together with reference TRBV11-2 and TRBJ1-4, the CDR3 gives the full variable domain: EAGVAQSPRYKIIEKRQSVAFWCNPISGHATLYWYQQILGQGPKLLIQFQNNGVVDDSQLPKDRFSAERLKGVDSTLKIQPAKLEDSAVYLCASSYTGTVNEKLFFGSGTQLSVL.

Many counts were recorded for this clonotype. The V gene is TRBV29-1, the J gene TRBJ2-3, with 7 bases lining up with TRBD2. V lost 7 bases to trimming and J lost 2 bases; unmatched junction nucleotides: 9. The CDR3 has 14 residues. Germline loops: CDR1 SQVTM, CDR2 ANQGSEA. The CDR3 DNA reads as TGCAGCGCTCGTGGGGCGGGAGACACAGATACGCAGTATTTT. This gives the protein CSARGAGDTDTQYF.

Ten or more counts support this clonotype. The V call is TRBV6-2 or TRBV6-3, the J call TRBJ2-1, with D hard to call. CDR1 MNHEY and CDR2 SVGEGT come from the germline V gene. V lost 4 bases and J lost 4, with 11 bases in between. CDR3 length equals 14 residues. As DNA, the CDR3 is TGTGCCAGCAGTTCCCCTGGGTCGTACAATGAGCAGTTCTTC. Encoded protein: CASSSPGSYNEQFF.

This clonotype was found many times. V gene TRBV12-5 combines with J gene TRBJ2-5; either TRBD1 or TRBD2 may fit D (6 bases each). This CDR3 has 14 amino acids. The ends were cut back, 2 bases at V and 4 bases at J, with 11 bases in the middle. Germline V CDR1 and CDR2: LGHNT, FRNRAP. CDR3 in DNA: TGTGCTAGTGGTTTGTTTCCGGGGGCAGAGACCCAGTACTTC. Its translation: CASGLFPGAETQYF.

This clonotype turned up a few times. The chain carries TRBV25-1 and TRBJ1-6; 8 positions agree with TRBD1. The CDR3 spans 16 residues. Per germline, CDR1 MGHDK and CDR2 SYGVNS. The junction had 2 bases not matched to a gene; V was cut back by 0 bases and J by 4 bases. Here the CDR3 DNA reads TGTGCCAGCAGTGAATATCAGGGGGCGTATAATTCACCCCTCCACTTT. It codes for CASSEYQGAYNSPLHF.